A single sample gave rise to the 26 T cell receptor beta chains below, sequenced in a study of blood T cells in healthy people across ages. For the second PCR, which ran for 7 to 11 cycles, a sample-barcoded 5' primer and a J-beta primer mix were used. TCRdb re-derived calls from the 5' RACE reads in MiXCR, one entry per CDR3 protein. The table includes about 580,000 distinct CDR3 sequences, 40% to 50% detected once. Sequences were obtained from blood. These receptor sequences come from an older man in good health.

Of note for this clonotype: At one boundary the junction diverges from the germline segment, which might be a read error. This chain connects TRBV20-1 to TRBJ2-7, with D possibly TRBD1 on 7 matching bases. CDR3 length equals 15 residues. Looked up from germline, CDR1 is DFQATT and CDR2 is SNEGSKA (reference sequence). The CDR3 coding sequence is TGCAGCGCTAGGTTCTCAGCGGAGGCCCAGGGGGGGCAGTACTTC. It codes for CSARFSAEAQGGQYF.

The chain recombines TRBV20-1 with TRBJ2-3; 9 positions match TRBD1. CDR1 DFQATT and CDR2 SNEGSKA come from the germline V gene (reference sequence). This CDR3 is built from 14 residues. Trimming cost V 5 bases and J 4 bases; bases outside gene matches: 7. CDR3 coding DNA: TGCAGTGCTCCGGTGGGACAGGGACCAGATACGCAGTATTTT. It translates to CSAPVGQGPDTQYF.

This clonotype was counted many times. The CDR3 spells CASSLTIYEQYF. CDR3 bases: TGTGCCAGCAGCTTAACTATCTACGAGCAGTACTTC. This chain links TRBV7-9 with TRBJ2-7; unclear D gene. The V end was cut by 2 bases, the J end by 3 bases, with 5 bases between. This CDR3 spans 12 amino acids. Germline lookup yields CDR1 SEHNR and CDR2 FQNEAQ (reference sequence).

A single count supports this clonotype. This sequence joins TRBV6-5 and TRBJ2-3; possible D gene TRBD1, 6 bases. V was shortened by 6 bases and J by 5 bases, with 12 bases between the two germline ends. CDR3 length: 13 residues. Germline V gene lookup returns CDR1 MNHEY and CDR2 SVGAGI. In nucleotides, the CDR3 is TGTGCCAGCAGGGGGGCTCTTTTAGATACGCAGTATTTT. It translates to CASRGALLDTQYF.

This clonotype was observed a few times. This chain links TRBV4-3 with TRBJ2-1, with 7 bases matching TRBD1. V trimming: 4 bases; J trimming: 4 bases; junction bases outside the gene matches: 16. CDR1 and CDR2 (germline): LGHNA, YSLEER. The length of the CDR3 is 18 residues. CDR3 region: CASSLSNRGQNFYNEQFF. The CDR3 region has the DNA TGCGCCAGCAGCCTCTCCAACCGGGGACAGAACTTTTACAATGAGCAGTTCTTC.

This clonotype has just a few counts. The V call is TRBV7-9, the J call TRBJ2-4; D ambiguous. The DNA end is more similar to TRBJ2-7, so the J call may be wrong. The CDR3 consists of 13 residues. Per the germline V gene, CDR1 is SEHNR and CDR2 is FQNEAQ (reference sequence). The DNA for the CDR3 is TGTGCCAGCAGGCCTCAAGATAGTCACGAGCAGTACTTC. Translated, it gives CASRPQDSHEQYF.

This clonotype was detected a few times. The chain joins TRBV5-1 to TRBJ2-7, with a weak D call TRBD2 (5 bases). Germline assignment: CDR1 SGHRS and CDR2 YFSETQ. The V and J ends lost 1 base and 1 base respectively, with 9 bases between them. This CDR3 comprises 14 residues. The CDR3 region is CASSLYGESYEQYF. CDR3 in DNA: TGCGCCAGCAGCTTGTATGGGGAGTCCTACGAGCAGTACTTC.

CDR3 in amino acids: CSAGQISYEQYF. CDR3 nucleotide sequence: TGCAGCGCGGGACAGATCTCCTACGAGCAGTACTTC. The chain is built from TRBV29-1 and TRBJ2-7; TRBD1 matches at 7 bases. The CDR3 has 12 amino acids. Germline V gene lookup returns CDR1 SQVTM and CDR2 ANQGSEA. V shed 7 bases, J shed 0 bases, and the junction held 3 bases outside the gene matches.

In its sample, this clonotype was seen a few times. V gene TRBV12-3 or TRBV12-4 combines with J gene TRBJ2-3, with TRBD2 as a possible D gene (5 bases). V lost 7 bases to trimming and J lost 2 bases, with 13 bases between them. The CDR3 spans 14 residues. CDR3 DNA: TGTGCCAGCACGGACTCGAAGGCCACAGATACGCAGTATTTT. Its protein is CASTDSKATDTQYF.

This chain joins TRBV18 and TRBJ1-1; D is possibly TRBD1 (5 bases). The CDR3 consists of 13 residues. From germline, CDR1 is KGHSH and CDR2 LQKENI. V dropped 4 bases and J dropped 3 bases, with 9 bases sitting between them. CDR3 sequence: CASSREQDTEAFF. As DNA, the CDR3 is TGTGCCAGCTCACGGGAACAGGACACTGAAGCTTTCTTT.

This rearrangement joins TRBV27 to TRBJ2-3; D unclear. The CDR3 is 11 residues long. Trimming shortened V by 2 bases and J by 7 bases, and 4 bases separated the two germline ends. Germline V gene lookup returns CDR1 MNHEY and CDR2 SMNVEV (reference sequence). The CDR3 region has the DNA TGTGCCAGCAGTTTAATGAATACGCAGTATTTT. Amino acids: CASSLMNTQYF.

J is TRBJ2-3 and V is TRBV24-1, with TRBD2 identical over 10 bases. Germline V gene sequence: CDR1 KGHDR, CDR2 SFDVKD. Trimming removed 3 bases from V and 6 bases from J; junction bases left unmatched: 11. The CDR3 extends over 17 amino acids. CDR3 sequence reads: CATSDPALAGALDTQYF. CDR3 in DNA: TGTGCCACCAGTGATCCGGCCCTAGCGGGGGCATTGGATACGCAGTATTTT.

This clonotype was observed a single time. The CDR3 DNA sequence: TGTGCCAGCAGCTCAGGGGTTTGGGAGCAGTACTTC. Protein product: CASSSGVWEQYF. This rearrangement joins TRBV11-2 to TRBJ2-1; D might be TRBD1 (6 bases). The J call may be mistaken, given a closer DNA end match to TRBJ2-7. This CDR3 spans 12 amino acids. Per the germline V gene, CDR1 is SGHAT and CDR2 is FQNNGV.

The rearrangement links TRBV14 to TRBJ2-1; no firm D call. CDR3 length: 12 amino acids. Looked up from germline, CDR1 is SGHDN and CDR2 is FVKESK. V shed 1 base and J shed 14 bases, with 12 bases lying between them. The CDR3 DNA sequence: TGTGCCAGCAGCCAAGGAAGTACAAACGAGTTCTTC. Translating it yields CASSQGSTNEFF.

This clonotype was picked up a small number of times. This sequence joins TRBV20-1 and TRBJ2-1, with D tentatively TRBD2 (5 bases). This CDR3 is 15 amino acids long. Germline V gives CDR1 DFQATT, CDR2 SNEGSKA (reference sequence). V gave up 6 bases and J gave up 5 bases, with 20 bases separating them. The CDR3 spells CSAPLETVGNNEQFF. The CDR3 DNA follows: TGCAGTGCCCCCCTCGAAACAGTCGGGAACAATGAGCAGTTCTTC.

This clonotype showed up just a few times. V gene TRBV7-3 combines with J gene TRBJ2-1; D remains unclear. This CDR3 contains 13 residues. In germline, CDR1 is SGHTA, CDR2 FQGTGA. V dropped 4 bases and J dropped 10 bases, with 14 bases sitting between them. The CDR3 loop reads CASSSNLFGEQFF. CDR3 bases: TGTGCCAGCAGCTCCAATTTATTCGGGGAGCAGTTCTTC.

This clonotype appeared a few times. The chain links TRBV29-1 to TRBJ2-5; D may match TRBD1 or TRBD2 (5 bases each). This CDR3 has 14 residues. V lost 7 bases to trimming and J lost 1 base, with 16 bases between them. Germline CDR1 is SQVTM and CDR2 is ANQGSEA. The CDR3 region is CSARRRGSQETQYF. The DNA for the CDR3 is TGCAGCGCCCGGCGCCGGGGCAGCCAAGAGACCCAGTACTTC.

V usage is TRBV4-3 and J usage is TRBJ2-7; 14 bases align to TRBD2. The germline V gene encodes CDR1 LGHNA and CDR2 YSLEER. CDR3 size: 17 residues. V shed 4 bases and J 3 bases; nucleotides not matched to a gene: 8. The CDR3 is CASSPRLAGGRNYEQYF. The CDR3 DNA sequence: TGCGCCAGCAGCCCACGACTAGCGGGGGGGCGGAACTACGAGCAGTACTTC.

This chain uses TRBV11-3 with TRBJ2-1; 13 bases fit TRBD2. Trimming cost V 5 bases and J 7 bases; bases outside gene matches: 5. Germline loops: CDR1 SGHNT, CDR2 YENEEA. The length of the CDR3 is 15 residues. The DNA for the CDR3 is TGTGCCAGCAGCCTAGGGACTAGCGGGGTGAATGAGCAGTTCTTC. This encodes CASSLGTSGVNEQFF.

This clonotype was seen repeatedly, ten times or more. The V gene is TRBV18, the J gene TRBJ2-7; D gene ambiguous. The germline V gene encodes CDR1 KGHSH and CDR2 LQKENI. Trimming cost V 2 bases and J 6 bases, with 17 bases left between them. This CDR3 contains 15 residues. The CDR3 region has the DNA TGTGCCAGCTCACCAAGTCCCCGGACCTGGAGCGAGCAGTACTTC. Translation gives CASSPSPRTWSEQYF.

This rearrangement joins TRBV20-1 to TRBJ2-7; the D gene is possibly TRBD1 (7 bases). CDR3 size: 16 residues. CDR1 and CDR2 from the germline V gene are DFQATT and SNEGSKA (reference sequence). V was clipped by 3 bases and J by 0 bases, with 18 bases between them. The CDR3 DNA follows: TGCAGTGCTAGGGGGGGACAGCGTAGAAGCTCCTACGAGCAGTACTTC. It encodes CSARGGQRRSSYEQYF.

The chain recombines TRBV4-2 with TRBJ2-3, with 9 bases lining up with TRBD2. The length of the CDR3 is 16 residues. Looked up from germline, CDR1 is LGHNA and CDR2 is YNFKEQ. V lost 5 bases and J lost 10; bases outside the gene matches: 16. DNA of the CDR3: TGTGCCAGCAGCTCACCCGGGACTAGCCACGCATCTTCGCAGTATTTT. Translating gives CASSSPGTSHASSQYF.

CDR3 loop: CSATPRRTCNEQFF. In DNA, the CDR3 is TGCAGTGCAACCCCTCGCCGCACCTGCAATGAGCAGTTCTTC. The chain uses TRBV20-1 and TRBJ2-1; D not certain. There are 14 residues in the CDR3. The V gene lost 6 bases and the J gene lost 6 bases, with 18 bases spanning the gap. The germline V gene has CDR1 DFQATT and CDR2 SNEGSKA (reference sequence).

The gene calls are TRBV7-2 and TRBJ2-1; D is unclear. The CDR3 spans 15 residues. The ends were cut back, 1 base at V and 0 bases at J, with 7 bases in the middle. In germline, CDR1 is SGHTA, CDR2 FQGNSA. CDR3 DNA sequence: TGTGCCAGCAGCTTAGATTTCAGCTCCTACAATGAGCAGTTCTTC. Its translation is CASSLDFSSYNEQFF.

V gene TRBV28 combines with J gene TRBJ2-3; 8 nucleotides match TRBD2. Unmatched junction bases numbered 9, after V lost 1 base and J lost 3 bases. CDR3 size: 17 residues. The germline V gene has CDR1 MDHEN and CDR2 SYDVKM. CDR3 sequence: CASSLSGRGVLTDTQYF. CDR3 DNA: TGTGCCAGCAGTTTATCCGGGCGGGGGGTTTTGACAGATACGCAGTATTTT.

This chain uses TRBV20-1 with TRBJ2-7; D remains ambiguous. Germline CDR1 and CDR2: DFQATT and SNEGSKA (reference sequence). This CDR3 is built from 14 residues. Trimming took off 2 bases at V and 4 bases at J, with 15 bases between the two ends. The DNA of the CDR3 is TGCAGTGCTAGAAGATCTTACGTGTCGTACGAGCAGTACTTC. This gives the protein CSARRSYVSYEQYF.